This T cell receptor beta chain was sequenced for a study of beta chain features in type 1 diabetes. Study-wide results and caveats: There was a moderate but significant shortening of TCRB CDR3s in all four CD4+ subsets of Type 1 diabetes patients.

Comments on this clone: What it recognizes is unknown. The same CDR3 arises from other DNA sequences in this sample as well.

The V end was cut by 1 base, the J end by 3 bases, with 4 bases between. The CDR3 is made up of 12 amino acids. CDR1 is SGHDN, CDR2 FVKESK, per germline. cDNA synthesis used the whole RNA isolate, giving expressed TCRB sequences. Sequenced by immunoSEQ multiplex PCR; TCRdb stores in-frame clones only, minus some. The top ten clones hold approximately 0.041% of a sample with 360,000 or so clones, around 20% of them seen once. This TCR came from a young woman in good health. Sequences were obtained from naive CD4+ T cells from blood. The rearrangement links TRBV14 to TRBJ2-7; no definite D call. The CDR3 DNA follows: TGTGCCAGCAGCCAAGCCGGCTACGAGCAGTACTTC. It translates to CASSQAGYEQYF.